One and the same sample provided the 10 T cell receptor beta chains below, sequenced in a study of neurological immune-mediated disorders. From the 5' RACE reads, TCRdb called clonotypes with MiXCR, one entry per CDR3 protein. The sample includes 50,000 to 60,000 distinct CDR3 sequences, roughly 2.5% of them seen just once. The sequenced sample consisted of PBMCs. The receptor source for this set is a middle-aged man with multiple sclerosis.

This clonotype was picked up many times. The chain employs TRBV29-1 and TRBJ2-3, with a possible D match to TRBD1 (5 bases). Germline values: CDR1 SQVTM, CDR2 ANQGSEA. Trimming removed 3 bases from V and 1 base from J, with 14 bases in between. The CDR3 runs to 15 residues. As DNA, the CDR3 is TGCAGCGTTGAGTCAGGGTTTTTCGGCACAGATACGCAGTATTTT. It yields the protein CSVESGFFGTDTQYF.

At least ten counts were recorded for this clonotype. In DNA form, the CDR3 reads TGTGCCAGCAGCTTGGAACTTAACTCCTACAATGAGCAGTTCTTC. Protein product: CASSLELNSYNEQFF. The V gene is TRBV5-5, the J gene TRBJ2-1, with unresolved D. The CDR3 extends over 15 amino acids. Trimming left V 0 bases short and J 0 bases short, with 7 bases between. Germline assignment: CDR1 SGHKS and CDR2 YYEKEE (reference sequence). The complete variable domain, with remaining parts taken from reference TRBV5-5 and TRBJ2-1, reads DAGVTQSPTHLIKTRGQQVTLRCSPISGHKSVSWYQQVLGQGPQFIFQYYEKEERGRGNFPDRFSARQFPNYSSELNVNALLLGDSALYLCASSLELNSYNEQFFGPGTRLTVL.

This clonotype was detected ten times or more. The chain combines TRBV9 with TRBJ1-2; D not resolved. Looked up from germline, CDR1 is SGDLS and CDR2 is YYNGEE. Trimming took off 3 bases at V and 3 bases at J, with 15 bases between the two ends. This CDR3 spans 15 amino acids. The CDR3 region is CASSAEAWGDYGYTF. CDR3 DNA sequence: TGTGCCAGCAGCGCGGAGGCCTGGGGTGACTATGGCTACACCTTC.

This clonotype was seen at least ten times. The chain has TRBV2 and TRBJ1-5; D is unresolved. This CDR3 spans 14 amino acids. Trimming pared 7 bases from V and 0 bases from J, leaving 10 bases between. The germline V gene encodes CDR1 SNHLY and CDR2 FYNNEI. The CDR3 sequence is CASNQIYSNQPQHF. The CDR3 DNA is TGTGCCAGCAACCAGATATATAGCAATCAGCCCCAGCATTTT.

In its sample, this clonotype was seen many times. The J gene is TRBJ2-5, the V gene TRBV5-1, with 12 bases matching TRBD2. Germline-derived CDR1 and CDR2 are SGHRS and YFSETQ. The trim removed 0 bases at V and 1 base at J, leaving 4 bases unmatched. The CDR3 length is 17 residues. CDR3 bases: TGCGCCAGCAGCTTGGCCCTAGCGGGGGGGCCCCAAGAGACCCAGTACTTC. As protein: CASSLALAGGPQETQYF.

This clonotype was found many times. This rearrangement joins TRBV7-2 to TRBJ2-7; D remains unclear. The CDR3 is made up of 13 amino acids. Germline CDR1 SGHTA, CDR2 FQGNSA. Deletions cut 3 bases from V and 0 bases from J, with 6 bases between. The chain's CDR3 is CASSFDLSYEQYF. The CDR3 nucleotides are TGTGCCAGCAGCTTTGACCTCTCCTACGAGCAGTACTTC.

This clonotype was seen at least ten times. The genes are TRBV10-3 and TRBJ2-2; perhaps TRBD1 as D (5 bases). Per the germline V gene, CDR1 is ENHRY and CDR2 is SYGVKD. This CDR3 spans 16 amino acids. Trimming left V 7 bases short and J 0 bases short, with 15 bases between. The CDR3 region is CAINLGTGPNTGELFF. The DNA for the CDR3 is TGTGCCATCAATTTAGGAACAGGACCGAACACCGGGGAGCTGTTTTTT.

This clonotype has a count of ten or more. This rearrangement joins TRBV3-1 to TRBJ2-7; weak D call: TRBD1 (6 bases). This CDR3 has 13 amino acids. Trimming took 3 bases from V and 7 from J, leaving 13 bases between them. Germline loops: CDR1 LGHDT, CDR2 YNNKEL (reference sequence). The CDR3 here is CASSQGGTPEQYF. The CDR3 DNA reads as TGTGCCAGCAGCCAGGGTGGGACACCTGAGCAGTACTTC.

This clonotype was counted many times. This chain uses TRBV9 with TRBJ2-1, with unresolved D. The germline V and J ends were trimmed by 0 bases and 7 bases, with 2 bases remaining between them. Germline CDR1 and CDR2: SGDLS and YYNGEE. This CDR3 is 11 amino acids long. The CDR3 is CASSVENEQFF. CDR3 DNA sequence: TGTGCCAGCAGCGTAGAAAATGAGCAGTTCTTC.

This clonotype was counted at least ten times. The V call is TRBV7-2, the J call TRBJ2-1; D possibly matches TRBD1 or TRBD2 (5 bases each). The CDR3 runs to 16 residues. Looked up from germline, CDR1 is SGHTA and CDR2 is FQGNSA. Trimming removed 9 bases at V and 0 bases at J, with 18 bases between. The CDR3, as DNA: TGTGCCAGTATACCCCGGGGACGGACCTCCTACAATGAGCAGTTCTTC. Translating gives CASIPRGRTSYNEQFF.